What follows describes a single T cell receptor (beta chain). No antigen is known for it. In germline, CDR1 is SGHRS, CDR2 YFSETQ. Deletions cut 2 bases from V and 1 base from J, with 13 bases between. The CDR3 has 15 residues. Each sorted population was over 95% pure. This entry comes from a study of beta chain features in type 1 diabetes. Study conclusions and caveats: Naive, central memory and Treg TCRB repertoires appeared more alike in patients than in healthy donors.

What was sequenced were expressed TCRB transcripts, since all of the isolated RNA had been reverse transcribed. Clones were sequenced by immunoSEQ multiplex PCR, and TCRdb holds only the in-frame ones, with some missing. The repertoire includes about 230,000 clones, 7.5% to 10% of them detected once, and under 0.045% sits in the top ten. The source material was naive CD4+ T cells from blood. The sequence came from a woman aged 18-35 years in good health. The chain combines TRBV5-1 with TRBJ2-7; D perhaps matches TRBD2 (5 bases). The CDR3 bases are TGCGCCAGCAGCTTCCAAGCGGCCCGATCCTACGAGCAGTACTTC. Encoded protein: CASSFQAARSYEQYF.